The 30 T cell receptor beta chains presented below share a single source sample, sequenced in a study of vaccination effects on CD4 cells after COVID-19. Only in-frame clones appear in the TCRdb table, and some are missing; sequencing was by immunoSEQ multiplex PCR. The repertoire holds 37,000 or so clones, with around two thirds as singletons. These receptors lack a known antigen. Following culture for about ten days, CD4+ T cells were isolated. The cohort was immunized with two doses of either the BNT162b2 or mRNA-1273 vaccine. The sample was CD4+ T cells from PBMCs cultured without peptide, taken after COVID-19 vaccination. The receptors were gathered from a human donor who received a COVID-19 vaccine.

This clone has just a few counts. This chain connects TRBV20-1 to TRBJ1-1; no firm D call. Germline assignment: CDR1 DFQATT and CDR2 SNEGSKA (reference sequence). V was trimmed by 6 bases and J by 11 bases, leaving 13 bases between them. The length of the CDR3 is 10 residues. The CDR3 nucleotides read TGCAGTGCCTATGGGTCGGTCGCTTTCTTT. Residues: CSAYGSVAFF.

The chain has TRBV11-1 and TRBJ2-7; 12 bases map to TRBD2. Per the germline V gene, CDR1 is SGHAT and CDR2 is FQDESV (reference sequence). The CDR3 contains 13 residues. J was trimmed by 2 bases and V by 8 bases; bases with no gene match: 1. The CDR3 coding sequence is TGTGCCAGCCGGACTAGCGGGACCTACGAGCAGTACTTC. This encodes CASRTSGTYEQYF.

The chain carries TRBV6-4 and TRBJ2-3, with D possibly TRBD2 on 6 matching bases. CDR3 length: 15 amino acids. V gave up 5 bases and J gave up 0 bases, with 12 bases separating them. Germline-derived CDR1 and CDR2 are MRHNA and SNTAGT. The CDR3 loop reads CASSREFGSTDTQYF. CDR3 in DNA: TGTGCCAGCAGTCGGGAGTTTGGGAGCACAGATACGCAGTATTTT.

This clone showed up just once. The V and J genes are TRBV6-1 and TRBJ2-3, with 8 bases aligning to TRBD2. With 1 base clipped from V and 4 bases from J, the junction kept 4 bases outside the gene matches. CDR1 and CDR2 from the germline V gene are MNHNS and SASEGT. The length of the CDR3 is 15 residues. The CDR3 coding sequence is TGTGCCAGCAGTGAAGGTAGCGGGATAGCAGATACGCAGTATTTT. It translates to CASSEGSGIADTQYF.

The chain recombines TRBV5-4 with TRBJ2-3; 8 nucleotides line up with TRBD2. CDR1 and CDR2 from the germline V gene are SGHNT and YYREEE (reference sequence). This CDR3 comprises 14 residues. Trimming took 4 bases from V and 4 from J; bases not matched to a gene: 5. The CDR3 region has the DNA TGTGCCAGCAGCCGGGGACTAGGACCAGATACGCAGTATTTT. It encodes CASSRGLGPDTQYF. Variable domain in full (rest from reference TRBV5-4 and TRBJ2-3): ETGVTQSPTHLIKTRGQQVTLRCSSQSGHNTVSWYQQALGQGPQFIFQYYREEENGRGNFPPRFSGLQFPNYSSELNVNALELDDSALYLCASSRGLGPDTQYFGPGTRLTVL.

The chain is built from TRBV14 and TRBJ2-7; no reliable D call. Germline values: CDR1 SGHDN, CDR2 FVKESK. Trimming took 4 bases from V and 9 from J, leaving 16 bases between them. The CDR3 covers 13 residues. CDR3 in DNA: TGTGCCAGCAGCCCTGGCAGCGCCCCCGGGCAGTACTTC. Translating gives CASSPGSAPGQYF.

This clone appeared once. The genes are TRBV9 and TRBJ1-2; no definite D call. Germline V lookup: CDR1 SGDLS, CDR2 YYNGEE. CDR3 size: 13 residues. V lost 4 bases and J lost 3, with 10 bases in between. The CDR3 DNA reads TGTGCCAGCAGCCTTAGTGGTGACTATGGCTACACCTTC. Amino acid sequence: CASSLSGDYGYTF.

The chain carries TRBV5-6 and TRBJ2-7; no definite D call. The CDR3 runs to 13 residues. V was shortened by 0 bases and J by 5 bases, with 9 bases between the two germline ends. Germline V gene lookup returns CDR1 SGHDT and CDR2 YYEEEE. Written as DNA, the CDR3 is TGTGCCAGCAGCTTGGGCCGGGTCCACGAGCAGTACTTC. Protein: CASSLGRVHEQYF.

CDR3 nucleotide sequence: TGTGCCAGCAGCGTAAACAGGGCTTACTATGGCTACACCTTC. This encodes CASSVNRAYYGYTF. The chain links TRBV9 to TRBJ1-2; the D gene is possibly TRBD1 (6 bases). Germline V gene data show CDR1 as SGDLS and CDR2 as YYNGEE. Trimming shortened V by 1 base and J by 3 bases, and 10 bases separated the two germline ends. The CDR3 contains 14 residues. Looking up the rest from reference TRBV9 and TRBJ1-2 gives the full variable domain: DSGVTQTPKHLITATGQRVTLRCSPRSGDLSVYWYQQSLDQGLQFLIQYYNGEERAKGNILERFSAQQFPDLHSELNLSSLELGDSALYFCASSVNRAYYGYTFGSGTRLTVV.

With regard to this clone: The sample holds other DNA sequences that translate to the same CDR3. The V gene is TRBV18, the J gene TRBJ2-3; the D is unclear. Trimming removed 0 bases from V and 0 bases from J, with 1 base in between. Per germline, CDR1 KGHSH and CDR2 LQKENI. CDR3 length: 13 residues. CDR3 bases: TGTGCCAGCTCACCACCAAGCACAGATACGCAGTATTTT. Translating gives CASSPPSTDTQYF.

Only a few counts were recorded for this clone. The V and J genes are TRBV5-6 and TRBJ1-2, with D perhaps matching TRBD1 (6 bases). This CDR3 is 14 amino acids long. Germline CDR1 and CDR2: SGHDT and YYEEEE. The V gene lost 2 bases and the J gene lost 1 base, with 9 bases spanning the gap. The CDR3 sequence: CASSLVQGNYGYTF. CDR3 DNA sequence: TGTGCCAGCAGCTTAGTACAGGGTAACTATGGCTACACCTTC.

The chain has TRBV25-1 and TRBJ1-1; D perhaps matches TRBD1 (6 bases). The V gene's germline CDR1 is MGHDK and CDR2 SYGVNS. The CDR3 runs to 14 residues. Trimming removed 2 bases at V and 3 bases at J, with 10 bases between. The CDR3 DNA reads TGTGCCAGCAGTGAACAGGGGCGGGACACTGAAGCTTTCTTT. Protein product: CASSEQGRDTEAFF.

The CDR3 region is CASSKVGRGKFDQPQHF. CDR3 DNA sequence: TGTGCCAGCAGCAAAGTTGGGAGGGGGAAGTTTGATCAGCCCCAGCATTTT. This chain uses TRBV21-1 with TRBJ1-5. TRBV21-1 has pseudogene status. This CDR3 has 17 amino acids.

V gene TRBV5-4 combines with J gene TRBJ2-1, with 9 bases aligning to TRBD1. CDR1 and CDR2 (germline): SGHNT, YYREEE (reference sequence). V shed 4 bases, J shed 5 bases, and the junction held 7 bases outside the gene matches. The CDR3 has 15 residues. DNA of the CDR3: TGTGCCAGCAGCCCGGCCGGGACAGGGAACAATGAGCAGTTCTTC. It is translated as CASSPAGTGNNEQFF.

The chain recombines TRBV10-3 with TRBJ2-5, with 9 nucleotides matching TRBD2. V gave up 10 bases and J gave up 2 bases; unmatched junction bases: 5. The CDR3 has 13 residues. The germline gives CDR1 ENHRY, CDR2 SYGVKD. The CDR3 sequence is CATYSGSQETQYF. CDR3 coding DNA: TGTGCCACGTATAGCGGGAGTCAAGAGACCCAGTACTTC.

V gene TRBV10-3 combines with J gene TRBJ2-5; weak D call: TRBD2 (7 bases). Germline V lookup: CDR1 ENHRY, CDR2 SYGVKD. Trimming pared 6 bases from V and 3 bases from J, leaving 11 bases between. CDR3 length: 13 residues. This chain's CDR3 is CAIREGGEETQYF. CDR3 DNA: TGTGCCATCAGGGAGGGGGGGGAAGAGACCCAGTACTTC.

This chain joins TRBV27 and TRBJ1-2; D is undetermined. The CDR3 has 14 amino acids. Trimming cost V 5 bases and J 4 bases, with 14 bases left between them. Germline-derived CDR1 and CDR2 are MNHEY and SMNVEV (reference sequence). The CDR3 loop is CASSLHSGGYGYTF. DNA of the CDR3: TGTGCCAGCAGTCTTCATTCGGGCGGCTATGGCTACACCTTC.

The chain employs TRBV27 and TRBJ1-6; maybe TRBD1 (5 bases). V dropped 1 base and J dropped 6 bases, with 16 bases sitting between them. Germline V gene data show CDR1 as MNHEY and CDR2 as SMNVEV (reference sequence). The CDR3 is 17 residues long. CDR3 DNA: TGTGCCAGCAGTTTATTCGGGCAGGGAGAGGCTAATTCACCCCTCCACTTT. Protein: CASSLFGQGEANSPLHF.

In DNA form, the CDR3 reads TGTGCCAGCAGCCAAGATCTGGGGGGAGGTACTGAAGCTTTCTTT. Translated: CASSQDLGGGTEAFF. The gene calls are TRBV14 and TRBJ1-1; a possible D gene is TRBD1 (5 bases). The germline V and J ends were trimmed by 0 bases and 5 bases, with 13 bases remaining between them. Germline V CDR1 and CDR2: SGHDN, FVKESK. The CDR3 extends over 15 amino acids.

V gene TRBV24-1 combines with J gene TRBJ2-2, with 7 positions matching TRBD2. The germline gives CDR1 KGHDR, CDR2 SFDVKD. CDR3 size: 15 residues. V was pared by 1 base and J by 7 bases, with 5 bases of the junction left unmatched. The CDR3 protein is CATSDLPIAGGELFF. The DNA for the CDR3 is TGTGCCACCAGTGATTTACCTATAGCGGGCGGGGAGCTGTTTTTT.

The CDR3 protein is CASSDPVKSSYNEQFF. CDR3 coding DNA: TGTGCCAGCAGTGACCCAGTGAAGAGCTCCTACAATGAGCAGTTCTTC. J is TRBJ2-1 and V is TRBV6-1; unclear D gene. Germline assignment: CDR1 MNHNS and CDR2 SASEGT. Trimming pared 3 bases from V and 0 bases from J, leaving 12 bases between. The CDR3 extends over 16 amino acids.

The chain employs TRBV5-4 and TRBJ1-4; D uncertain. This CDR3 spans 13 amino acids. Germline V lookup: CDR1 SGHNT, CDR2 YYREEE (reference sequence). Trimming took off 6 bases at V and 5 bases at J, with 11 bases between the two ends. The CDR3 region is CASNTPGNEKLFF. CDR3 nucleotides: TGTGCCAGCAACACCCCGGGAAATGAAAAACTGTTTTTT.

The genes are TRBV4-1 and TRBJ1-1; no clear D. Trimming shortened V by 0 bases and J by 7 bases, and 9 bases separated the two germline ends. The length of the CDR3 is 13 residues. Germline values: CDR1 MGHRA, CDR2 YSYEKL. Here the CDR3 DNA reads TGCGCCAGCAGCCAAGACGAAATGGGTGAAGCTTTCTTT. Translated: CASSQDEMGEAFF.

The chain uses TRBV9 and TRBJ2-5; 7 bases fit TRBD1. With 2 bases clipped from V and 4 bases from J, the junction kept 5 bases outside the gene matches. The CDR3 has 14 amino acids. Germline lookup yields CDR1 SGDLS and CDR2 YYNGEE. CDR3 DNA sequence: TGTGCCAGCAGCGTCGCCAGGGGGAGAGAGACCCAGTACTTC. Its translation is CASSVARGRETQYF. The full variable domain, with the rest looked up from reference TRBV9 and TRBJ2-5, is DSGVTQTPKHLITATGQRVTLRCSPRSGDLSVYWYQQSLDQGLQFLIQYYNGEERAKGNILERFSAQQFPDLHSELNLSSLELGDSALYFCASSVARGRETQYFGPGTRLLVL.

This rearrangement joins TRBV4-2 to TRBJ2-7; weak D call: TRBD1 (6 bases). Trimming stripped 5 bases from V and 9 bases from J, with 17 bases between. The germline gives CDR1 LGHNA, CDR2 YNFKEQ. This CDR3 is built from 13 residues. The CDR3 loop is CASSLGQPYGQYF. The CDR3, as DNA: TGTGCCAGCAGCTTAGGACAGCCCTATGGGCAGTACTTC.

The CDR3 spells CASSLRSGANSPLHF. The DNA for the CDR3 is TGTGCCAGCAGTCTCCGATCGGGGGCAAATTCACCCCTCCACTTT. V and J are TRBV6-5 and TRBJ1-6, with D maybe TRBD1 (6 bases). V gave up 5 bases and J gave up 7 bases, with 15 bases separating them. The CDR3 runs to 15 residues. The germline V gene encodes CDR1 MNHEY and CDR2 SVGAGI.

V gene TRBV2 combines with J gene TRBJ1-4; no reliable D call. CDR1 SNHLY and CDR2 FYNNEI come from the germline V gene. V gave up 4 bases and J gave up 3 bases, with 12 bases separating them. CDR3 length: 15 residues. The CDR3 DNA reads TGTGCCAGCAGTGTGACCGGTCTGGCTAATGAAAAACTGTTTTTT. This encodes CASSVTGLANEKLFF. The variable domain in full, with the rest retrieved from reference TRBV2 and TRBJ1-4, is EPEVTQTPSHQVTQMGQEVILRCVPISNHLYFYWYRQILGQKVEFLVSFYNNEISEKSEIFDDQFSVERPDGSNFTLKIRSTKLEDSAMYFCASSVTGLANEKLFFGSGTQLSVL.

The chain combines TRBV5-4 with TRBJ1-2, with a possible D match to TRBD1 (5 bases). V was cut by 0 bases and J by 4 bases, with 13 bases left in between. CDR1 is SGHNT and CDR2 is YYREEE in the germline V gene (reference sequence). The CDR3 length is 15 residues. The CDR3 DNA is TGTGCCAGCAGCTTGGTCGGAGGGGCGAGCTATGGCTACACCTTC. Protein product: CASSLVGGASYGYTF.

This clone was seen a few times. The rearrangement joins TRBV5-4 to TRBJ2-1; 10 bases agree with TRBD2. Germline V CDR1 and CDR2: SGHNT, YYREEE (reference sequence). This CDR3 region has 18 residues. Unmatched junction bases numbered 14, after V lost 0 bases and J lost 8 bases. The chain's CDR3 is CASSLDPSGRVVIYEQFF. CDR3 in DNA: TGTGCCAGCAGCTTGGACCCGAGCGGGAGGGTCGTAATTTATGAGCAGTTCTTC.

In its sample, this clone was seen a few times. This chain connects TRBV19 to TRBJ1-1; D is unresolved. Germline V gene lookup returns CDR1 LNHDA and CDR2 SQIVND (reference sequence). The CDR3 is made up of 13 amino acids. With 4 bases removed from V and 5 bases from J, the gap between germline ends came to 11 bases. In DNA form, the CDR3 reads TGTGCCAGTAGTAGGCCGGAATCGACTGAAGCTTTCTTT. Translated: CASSRPESTEAFF.